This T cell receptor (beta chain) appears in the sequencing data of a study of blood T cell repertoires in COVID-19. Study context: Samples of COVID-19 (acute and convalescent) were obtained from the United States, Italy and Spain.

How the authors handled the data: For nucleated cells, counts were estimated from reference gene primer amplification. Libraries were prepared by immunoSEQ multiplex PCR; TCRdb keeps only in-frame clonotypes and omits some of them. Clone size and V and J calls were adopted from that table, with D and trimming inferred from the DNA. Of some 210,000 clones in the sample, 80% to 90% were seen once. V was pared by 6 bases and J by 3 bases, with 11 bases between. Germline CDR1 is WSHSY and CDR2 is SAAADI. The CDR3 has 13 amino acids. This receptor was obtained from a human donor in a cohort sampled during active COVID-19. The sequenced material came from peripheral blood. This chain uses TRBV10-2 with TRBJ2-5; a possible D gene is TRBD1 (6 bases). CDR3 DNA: TGCGCCAGCAGCCGACAGGTCAAAGAGACCCAGTACTTC. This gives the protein CASSRQVKETQYF.